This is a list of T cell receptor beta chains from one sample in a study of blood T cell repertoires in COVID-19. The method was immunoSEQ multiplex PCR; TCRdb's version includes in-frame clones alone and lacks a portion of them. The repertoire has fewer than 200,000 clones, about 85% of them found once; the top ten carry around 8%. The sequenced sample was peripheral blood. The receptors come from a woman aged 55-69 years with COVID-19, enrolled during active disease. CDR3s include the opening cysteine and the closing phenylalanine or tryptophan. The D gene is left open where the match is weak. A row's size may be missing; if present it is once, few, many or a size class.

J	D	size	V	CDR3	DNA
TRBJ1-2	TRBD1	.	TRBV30	CAWSGQGANGYTF	TGTGCCTGGAGCGGACAGGGTGCGAATGGCTACACCTTC
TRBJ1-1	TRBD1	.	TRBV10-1	CASSDAGTGNFMNTEAFF	TGCGCCAGCAGTGACGCCGGGACAGGGAATTTTATGAACACTGAAGCTTTCTTT
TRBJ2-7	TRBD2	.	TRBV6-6	CASLTSDEQYF	TGTGCCAGCCTGACTAGCGACGAGCAGTACTTC
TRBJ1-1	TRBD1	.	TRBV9	CASSAIVRGAEAFF	TGTGCCAGCAGCGCGATAGTCAGGGGGGCTGAAGCTTTCTTT
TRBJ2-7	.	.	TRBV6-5	CASSYASGSPYEQYF	TGTGCCAGCAGTTACGCGTCAGGTAGTCCCTACGAGCAGTACTTC
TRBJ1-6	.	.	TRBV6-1	CASSEGVGGGSYNSPLHF	TGTGCCAGCAGTGAAGGGGTGGGGGGTGGCTCCTATAATTCACCCCTCCACTTT
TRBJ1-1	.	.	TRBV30	CAWRFSENTEAFF	TGTGCCTGGAGGTTTTCAGAAAACACTGAAGCTTTCTTT
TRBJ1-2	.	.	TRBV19	CASNQQVGSGYTF	TGTGCCAGTAATCAACAGGTCGGCTCTGGCTACACCTTC
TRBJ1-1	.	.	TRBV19	CASKRARENTEAFF	TGTGCCAGTAAGCGGGCCAGAGAGAACACTGAAGCTTTCTTT
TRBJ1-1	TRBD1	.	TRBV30	CAWSADRGTEAFF	TGTGCCTGGAGTGCCGACAGGGGGACTGAAGCTTTCTTT
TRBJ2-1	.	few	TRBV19	CASGGASSYNEQFF	TGTGCCAGCGGCGGGGCGAGCTCCTACAATGAGCAGTTCTTC
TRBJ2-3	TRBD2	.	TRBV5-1	CASKVGGVTDTQYF	TGCGCCAGCAAGGTCGGGGGGGTCACAGATACGCAGTATTTT
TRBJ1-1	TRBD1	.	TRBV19	CASSIQGRRGLTEAFF	TGTGCCAGTAGTATACAAGGTCGCAGGGGGCTTACTGAAGCTTTCTTT
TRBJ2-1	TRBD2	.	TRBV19	CASSIKGLAGLPNEQFF	TGTGCCAGTAGTATAAAGGGGCTAGCGGGGCTACCCAATGAGCAGTTCTTC
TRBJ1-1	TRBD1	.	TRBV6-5	CASIDRGGTEAFF	TGTGCCAGCATAGACAGGGGGGGCACTGAAGCTTTCTTT
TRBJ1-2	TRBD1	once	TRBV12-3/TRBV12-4	CASSLGQDYGYTF	TGTGCCAGCAGCCTGGGACAGGACTATGGCTACACCTTC
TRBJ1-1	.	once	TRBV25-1	CASTRTANTEAFF	TGTGCCAGCACCAGGACAGCGAACACTGAAGCTTTCTTT
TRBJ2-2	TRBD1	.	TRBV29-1	CSVEETGESNTGELFF	TGCAGCGTTGAAGAGACAGGGGAATCGAACACCGGGGAGCTGTTTTTT
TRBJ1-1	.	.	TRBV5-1	CASSLAGAGRAEAFF	TGCGCCAGCAGCTTGGCAGGTGCGGGGAGGGCTGAAGCTTTCTTT
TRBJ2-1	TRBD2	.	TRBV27	CASSRLGLAGANEQFF	TGTGCCAGCAGTCGACTCGGACTAGCGGGAGCTAATGAGCAGTTCTTC
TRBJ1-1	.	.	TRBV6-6	CASSYGLPNTEAFF	TGTGCCAGCAGTTACGGACTTCCGAACACTGAAGCTTTCTTT
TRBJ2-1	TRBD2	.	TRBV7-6	CASSPFTSGRGNEQFF	TGTGCCAGCAGCCCTTTTACTAGCGGGAGGGGTAATGAGCAGTTCTTC
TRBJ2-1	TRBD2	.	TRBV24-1	CATSEELADFTQGDEQFF	TGTGCCACCAGTGAAGAGCTAGCGGACTTTACCCAGGGCGATGAGCAGTTCTTC
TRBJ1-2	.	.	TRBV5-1	CASSPFGQDGYTF	TGCGCCAGCAGCCCTTTTGGACAAGATGGCTACACCTTC
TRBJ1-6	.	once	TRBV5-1	CASSSGQPTSTYNSPLHF	TGCGCCAGCAGCTCCGGACAGCCTACAAGTACCTATAATTCACCCCTCCACTTT
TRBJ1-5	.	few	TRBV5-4	CASRPILEDQPQHF	TGTGCCAGCAGACCGATCTTGGAGGATCAGCCCCAGCATTTT
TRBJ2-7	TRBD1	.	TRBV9	CASSVGDRTGGGEQYF	TGTGCCAGCAGCGTAGGTGACAGGACAGGGGGCGGCGAGCAGTACTTC
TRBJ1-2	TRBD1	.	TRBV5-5	CASSADRDYGYTF	TGTGCCAGCAGCGCGGACAGGGACTATGGCTACACCTTC
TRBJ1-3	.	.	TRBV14	CASSLLSGNTIYF	TGTGCCAGCAGCCTTCTAAGCGGAAACACCATATATTTT
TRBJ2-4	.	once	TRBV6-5	CASSYGQKNIQYF	TGTGCCAGCAGTTATGGACAGAAAAACATTCAGTACTTC
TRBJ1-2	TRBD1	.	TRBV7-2	CASSSRTGGSYGYTF	TGTGCCAGCAGCTCCAGGACAGGGGGCTCCTATGGCTACACCTTC
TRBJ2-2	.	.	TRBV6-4	CASRQNLNTGELFF	TGTGCCAGCAGACAGAACCTGAACACCGGGGAGCTGTTTTTT
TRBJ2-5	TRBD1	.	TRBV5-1	CASSPGREGALLTQYF	TGCGCCAGCAGCCCGGGGCGCGAGGGGGCCCTTCTGACCCAGTACTTC
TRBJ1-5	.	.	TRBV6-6	CASSYSAGPRNQPQHF	TGTGCCAGCAGTTACTCGGCAGGGCCCCGCAATCAGCCCCAGCATTTT
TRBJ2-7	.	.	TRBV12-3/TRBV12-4	CAIRLGLSEQYF	TGTGCCATTCGTTTGGGCCTCTCTGAGCAGTACTTC
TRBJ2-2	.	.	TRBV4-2	CASSLGQANTGELFF	TGTGCCAGCAGCCTGGGACAAGCGAACACCGGGGAGCTGTTTTTT
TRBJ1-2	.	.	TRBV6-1	CASSEGGRGYGYTF	TGTGCCAGCAGTGAAGGGGGCAGGGGCTATGGCTACACCTTC
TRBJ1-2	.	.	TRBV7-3	CASSRDYGNGYTF	TGTGCCAGCAGCCGCGACTATGGGAATGGCTACACCTTC
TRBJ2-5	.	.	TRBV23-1	CASPKNGRQGGKTQYF	TGCGCCAGCCCCAAAAACGGTCGCCAGGGCGGAAAGACCCAGTACTTC
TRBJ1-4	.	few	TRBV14	CASSKSSPGTNEKLFF	TGTGCCAGCAGCAAGAGTAGTCCTGGAACTAATGAAAAACTGTTTTTT
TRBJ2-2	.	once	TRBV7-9	CASSPTQNTGELFF	TGTGCCAGCAGCCCTACTCAGAACACCGGGGAGCTGTTTTTT
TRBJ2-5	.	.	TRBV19	CASSIAPGETQYF	TGTGCCAGTAGTATAGCGCCGGGGGAGACCCAGTACTTC
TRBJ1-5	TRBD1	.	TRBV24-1	CATSDASLQGVGQPQHF	TGTGCCACCAGTGACGCCTCACTCCAGGGGGTGGGTCAGCCCCAGCATTTT
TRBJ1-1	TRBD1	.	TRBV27	CASRRDRGTEAFF	TGTGCCAGCAGAAGGGACAGGGGGACTGAAGCTTTCTTT
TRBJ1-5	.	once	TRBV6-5	CASSPFRNQPQHF	TGTGCCAGCAGTCCCTTTCGGAATCAGCCCCAGCATTTT
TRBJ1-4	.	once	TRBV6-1	CASRETPGGVRGEKLFF	TGTGCCAGCAGAGAAACCCCGGGAGGGGTTCGGGGAGAAAAACTGTTTTTT
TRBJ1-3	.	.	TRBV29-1	CSVEAGISGNTIYF	TGCAGCGTTGAGGCAGGTATCTCTGGAAACACCATATATTTT
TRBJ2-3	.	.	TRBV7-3	CASSLVHRSTDTQYF	TGTGCCAGCAGCCTCGTCCACAGGAGCACAGATACGCAGTATTTT
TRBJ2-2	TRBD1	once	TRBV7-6	CASSLRDRGTGELFF	TGTGCCAGCAGCTTACGCGACAGGGGCACCGGGGAGCTGTTTTTT
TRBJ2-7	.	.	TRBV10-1	CASSDRGVARHEQYF	TGCGCCAGCAGTGATCGCGGGGTAGCGAGGCACGAGCAGTACTTC
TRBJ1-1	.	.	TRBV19	CASSMLYDTEAFF	TGTGCCAGTAGTATGCTATATGACACTGAAGCTTTCTTT
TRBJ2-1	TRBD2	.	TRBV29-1	CSVVSGGANNEQFF	TGCAGCGTTGTAAGCGGGGGGGCAAACAATGAGCAGTTCTTC
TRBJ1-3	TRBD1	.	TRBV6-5	CASSYDRGQGNTIYF	TGTGCCAGCAGTTACGACAGGGGGCAAGGAAACACCATATATTTT
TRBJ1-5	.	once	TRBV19	CASSTKTGISSPQHF	TGTGCCAGTAGTACGAAAACAGGGATATCATCGCCCCAGCATTTT